The 19 T cell receptor beta chains listed next were all sequenced from one sample in a study of T-cell memory formation after mild COVID-19. TCRdb reprocessed the 5' RACE reads with MiXCR, giving one entry per CDR3 protein. The repertoire consists of under 300,000 distinct CDR3 sequences, with under 8.5% occurring once and the leading ten covering roughly 22%. Sequencing was carried out using PBMCs or a T cell subset sorted from them (not recorded which). These receptors were collected from a man younger than 35 who had mild COVID-19 (a few samples of this study predate the infection). Cell type and time point are not known.

This clonotype was found once. V gene TRBV2 combines with J gene TRBJ1-1, with D hard to call. V was trimmed by 7 bases and J by 6 bases, leaving 9 bases between them. CDR1 is SNHLY, CDR2 FYNNEI, per germline. The CDR3 has 11 amino acids. The CDR3 DNA is TGTGCCAGCAAAATGGGCGCTGAAGCTTTCTTT. Translated, it gives CASKMGAEAFF.

This clonotype was seen more than once but under ten times. This chain joins TRBV12-3 or TRBV12-4 and TRBJ2-3, with TRBD2 identical over 14 bases. This CDR3 is 16 amino acids long. V lost 6 bases to trimming and J lost 3 bases; unmatched junction nucleotides: 5. DNA for the CDR3: TGTGCCAGCAGGCCCAGACTAGCGGGGGGGACAGATACGCAGTATTTT. It codes for CASRPRLAGGTDTQYF.

This clonotype occurred a few times. The V and J genes are TRBV19 and TRBJ1-1; tentatively, D is TRBD1 (5 bases). Germline assignment: CDR1 LNHDA and CDR2 SQIVND (reference sequence). The CDR3 extends over 16 amino acids. Trimming removed 5 bases from V and 4 bases from J, with 20 bases in between. The CDR3 DNA is TGTGCCAGTAGTGGGGACCCCCGGGGTCTGAGCACTGAAGCTTTCTTT. Amino acids: CASSGDPRGLSTEAFF. The entire variable domain, with the rest obtained from reference TRBV19 and TRBJ1-1, is as follows: DGGITQSPKYLFRKEGQNVTLSCEQNLNHDAMYWYRQDPGQGLRLIYYSQIVNDFQKGDIAEGYSVSREKKESFPLTVTSAQKNPTAFYLCASSGDPRGLSTEAFFGQGTRLTVV.

The rearrangement joins TRBV27 to TRBJ1-2; D perhaps matches TRBD1 (5 bases). The V gene's germline CDR1 is MNHEY and CDR2 SMNVEV (reference sequence). The CDR3 consists of 15 residues. V was shortened by 5 bases and J by 1 base, with 14 bases between the two germline ends. CDR3: CASSTSPTVNYGYTF. The CDR3 DNA sequence: TGTGCCAGCAGTACCTCCCCGACAGTTAACTATGGCTACACCTTC.

The chain's CDR3 is CASSPPGQGGISNQPQHF. For the CDR3, the DNA is TGTGCCAGCTCACCACCGGGACAGGGCGGTATAAGCAATCAGCCCCAGCATTTT. The V and J genes are TRBV18 and TRBJ1-5, with TRBD1 matching 9 bases. The length of the CDR3 is 18 residues. Trimming took 0 bases from V and 1 from J; bases not matched to a gene: 7. Germline V CDR1 and CDR2: KGHSH, LQKENI.

This clonotype came up a few times. This rearrangement joins TRBV6-5 to TRBJ2-1, with unresolved D. Between the trimmed V and J ends, which lost 0 bases and 5 bases, there was a span of 14 bases. Germline assignment: CDR1 MNHEY and CDR2 SVGAGI. The CDR3 runs to 16 residues. The CDR3 is CASSYSKVPTNNEQFF. CDR3 nucleotides: TGTGCCAGCAGTTACTCGAAAGTCCCTACCAACAATGAGCAGTTCTTC.

J is TRBJ1-4 and V is TRBV5-1, with unresolved D. V lost 4 bases, J lost 4 bases, and 14 bases lay in between. In germline, CDR1 is SGHRS, CDR2 YFSETQ. This CDR3 is 15 amino acids long. The DNA for the CDR3 is TGCGCCAGCAGCCCGGAGGAACACGGTAATGAAAAACTGTTTTTT. Translating it yields CASSPEEHGNEKLFF.

The V gene is TRBV4-2, the J gene TRBJ2-3; D ambiguous. The CDR3 sequence is 15 residues long. Between the trimmed V and J ends, which lost 1 base and 2 bases, there was a span of 10 bases. Germline CDR1 is LGHNA and CDR2 is YNFKEQ. The CDR3 spells CASSQAVVNTDTQYF. The DNA of the CDR3 is TGTGCCAGCAGCCAAGCGGTGGTAAACACAGATACGCAGTATTTT.

The sample holds a few counts of this clonotype. The rearrangement joins TRBV5-6 to TRBJ2-7; D call uncertain. Germline-derived CDR1 and CDR2 are SGHDT and YYEEEE. V gave up 0 bases and J gave up 6 bases, with 10 bases separating them. The CDR3 is 13 residues long. CDR3 region: CASSLGDTLEQYV. DNA for the CDR3: TGTGCCAGCAGCTTGGGCGACACCCTCGAGCAGTACGTC.

This clonotype has just a few counts. J is TRBJ2-2 and V is TRBV20-1; the match to TRBD2 covers 13 bases. Germline V gene lookup returns CDR1 DFQATT and CDR2 SNEGSKA (reference sequence). The CDR3 sequence is 19 residues long. The V segment lost 0 bases and the J segment 4 bases; nucleotides outside the gene matches: 11. The chain's CDR3 is CSARDHPLTSGGGTGELFF. The CDR3 DNA follows: TGCAGTGCTAGAGATCATCCCCTTACTAGCGGGGGGGGCACCGGGGAGCTGTTTTTT.

J is TRBJ2-7 and V is TRBV9; TRBD1 agrees at 7 bases. Germline loops: CDR1 SGDLS, CDR2 YYNGEE. The J segment lost 3 bases and the V segment lost 4 bases, leaving 7 bases of the junction unmatched. This CDR3 is built from 14 residues. This CDR3 is CASSRGQNIYEQYF. CDR3 DNA sequence: TGTGCCAGCAGCCGGGGACAGAATATCTACGAGCAGTACTTC.

This clonotype showed up just a few times. The chain uses TRBV25-1 and TRBJ2-5; TRBD2 might be the D (5 bases). There are 14 residues in the CDR3. Trimming stripped 6 bases from V and 2 bases from J, with 13 bases between. Germline V gene data show CDR1 as MGHDK and CDR2 as SYGVNS. CDR3 in DNA: TGTGCCAGCAGGAGGGCGTCAGAGCAAGAGACCCAGTACTTC. The encoded protein is CASRRASEQETQYF.

The table lists this clonotype with a few counts. This chain joins TRBV6-2 or TRBV6-3 and TRBJ2-1; 8 nucleotides agree with TRBD2. The V and J ends lost 4 bases and 8 bases, in that order; junction bases with no gene match: 13. Per germline, CDR1 MNHEY and CDR2 SVGEGT. The CDR3 has 16 residues. CDR3 sequence reads: CASSSGGGLLEDEQFF. CDR3 sequence (DNA): TGTGCCAGCAGTTCGGGCGGGGGGCTCCTTGAGGATGAGCAGTTCTTC.

This clonotype was seen ten or more times. The chain carries TRBV7-3 and TRBJ2-3, with 7 bases fitting TRBD2. From germline, CDR1 is SGHTA and CDR2 FQGTGA. V lost 1 base and J lost 5; bases outside the gene matches: 9. The CDR3 contains 16 residues. CDR3 coding DNA: TGTGCCAGCAGCTTAAATTCCCGGGGGGTGAGAGATACGCAGTATTTT. Translation gives CASSLNSRGVRDTQYF.

This clonotype was seen only a few times. The gene calls are TRBV12-3 or TRBV12-4 and TRBJ2-1; 11 nucleotides agree with TRBD1. The CDR3 is 16 amino acids. The V segment lost 4 bases and the J segment 7 bases; nucleotides outside the gene matches: 9. The CDR3 loop reads CASSYLGQGAYNEQFF. Here the CDR3 DNA reads TGTGCCAGCAGTTACCTCGGACAGGGGGCGTATAATGAGCAGTTCTTC.

This chain uses TRBV12-3 or TRBV12-4 with TRBJ2-1; D perhaps matches TRBD2 (5 bases). Trimming stripped 3 bases from V and 0 bases from J, with 12 bases between. The CDR3 runs 16 residues. The CDR3 coding sequence is TGTGCCAGCAGTTTCGCGGGCTCAAGCTCCTACAATGAGCAGTTCTTC. Translated, it gives CASSFAGSSSYNEQFF.

This clonotype was detected only a few times. V is TRBV5-1 and J is TRBJ2-1; D gene unclear. The CDR3 sequence is 14 residues long. Trimming shortened V by 1 base and J by 6 bases, and 11 bases separated the two germline ends. The germline V gene encodes CDR1 SGHRS and CDR2 YFSETQ. Here the CDR3 DNA reads TGCGCCAGCAGCTTGACAAGTTACCCCAATGAGCAGTTCTTC. It encodes CASSLTSYPNEQFF.

This clonotype occurred many times. The chain is built from TRBV7-2 and TRBJ1-2; D gene unclear. Germline V gene sequence: CDR1 SGHTA, CDR2 FQGNSA. The V and J ends lost 5 bases and 0 bases respectively, with 7 bases between them. This CDR3 is built from 13 residues. The CDR3 spells CASSLHANYGYTF. DNA of the CDR3: TGTGCCAGCAGCCTACACGCTAACTATGGCTACACCTTC.

This clonotype was found a few times. V usage is TRBV7-3 and J usage is TRBJ2-3; 10 nucleotides agree with TRBD2. Germline values: CDR1 SGHTA, CDR2 FQGTGA. V dropped 5 bases and J dropped 7; count of bases not matched to a gene: 9. The length of the CDR3 is 15 residues. The CDR3 reads CASSGSGGAANTQYF. The DNA of the CDR3 is TGTGCCAGCAGCGGGAGCGGGGGGGCCGCCAATACGCAGTATTTT.